This T cell receptor (beta chain) was sequenced in a study of blood T cell repertoires in COVID-19. For the study at large: The origin of the acute and convalescent COVID-19 samples was the United States, Italy and Spain. T cells, B-cell-depleted T cells, or PBMCs supplied cDNA or gDNA.

CDR1 is MNHNS, CDR2 SASEGT, per germline. Trimming shortened V by 2 bases and J by 3 bases, and 16 bases separated the two germline ends. The CDR3 runs 17 residues. Original methodology: Reference gene primer amplification gave nucleated cell count estimates. Profiled with immunoSEQ multiplex PCR; TCRdb holds only in-frame clones, not every one. V, J and clone size are taken as reported in that table, and D and trimming were inferred from the DNA itself. The repertoire includes over 150,000 clones, about three quarters of them detected once, and about 25% sits in the top ten. The receptor was isolated from a woman aged 70-85 years with acute or convalescent COVID-19. The sequenced material came from peripheral blood. V is TRBV6-1 and J is TRBJ2-2; possibly TRBD1 for D (6 bases). The CDR3 nucleotides read TGTGCCAGCAGTGAAATGATGAGGGGGTCGTACACCGGGGAGCTGTTTTTT. The encoded protein is CASSEMMRGSYTGELFF.